The rows below give T cell receptor beta chains drawn from one sample of a study of Graves' ophthalmopathy and Graves' hyperthyroidism. TCRdb analysed the multiplex PCR reads with MiXCR anew, one entry per CDR3 protein. Of more than 300,000 distinct CDR3 sequences listed, about 16% are singletons. Source material: peripheral blood. These receptors all stem from a woman aged 18-29 years with stable Graves' hyperthyroidism. CDR3s include the opening cysteine and the closing phenylalanine or tryptophan. Fields, in order: V gene, J gene, D gene, clone size, CDR3 length, CDR3 DNA, CDR3 protein. A D gene is named only where the DNA matches it firmly. Expanded clones get a size class; other rows say once, few or many, or leave the size out.

TRBV20-1	TRBJ1-2	TRBD1	many	13	TGCAGTGCTAGTCCGACAGGGGACTATGGCTACACCTTC	CSASPTGDYGYTF
TRBV12-3/TRBV12-4	TRBJ2-2	NA	many	13	TGTGCCAGCAGTACCCTGGCACGAGGGGAGCTGTTTTTT	CASSTLARGELFF
TRBV27	TRBJ2-5	TRBD1	few	15	TGTGCCAGCAGTTCACAGGGGCCCCCCCTCGAGACCCAGTACTTC	CASSSQGPPLETQYF
TRBV7-2	TRBJ1-2	NA	many	15	TGTGCCAGCAGCTTAGCGAAAGGGGTCGGCTATGGCTACACCTTC	CASSLAKGVGYGYTF
TRBV19	TRBJ1-5	NA	many	14	TGTGCCAGTACATACAGGCCCCTCAATCAGCCCCAGCATTTT	CASTYRPLNQPQHF
TRBV19	TRBJ1-1	TRBD1	many	13	TGTGCCAGTAGTCGACAGGGCTGGACTGAAGCTTTCTTT	CASSRQGWTEAFF
TRBV2	TRBJ1-5	TRBD1	many	13	TGTGCCACGGAAGGACAGGGTGGGCAGCCCCAGCATTTT	CATEGQGGQPQHF
TRBV6-1	TRBJ1-2	NA	NA	14	TGTGCCAGCAGTGTGGGGGGGGAGAACCATGGCTACACCTTC	CASSVGGENHGYTF
TRBV20-1	TRBJ1-1	TRBD1	many	13	TGCAGCTGCTTAGGGGGCGTCGGCACTGAAGCTTTCTTT	CSCLGGVGTEAFF
TRBV15	TRBJ2-3	NA	few	15	TGTGCCACCAGCAGAGATCGGAGGGATTGGGATACGCAGTATTTT	CATSRDRRDWDTQYF
TRBV19	TRBJ2-7	TRBD1	many	15	TGTGCCAGTAGTGCCGGGACAGGGGGCGGGTACGAGCAGTACTTC	CASSAGTGGGYEQYF
TRBV12-3/TRBV12-4	TRBJ2-4	NA	many	16	TGTGCCAGCAGTTTGTCGGGTGGAGTGGCCAAAAACATTAAGTACTTC	CASSLSGGVAKNIKYF
TRBV11-2	TRBJ1-1	TRBD1	many	15	TGTGCCAGCAGCATTAGACAGGGGGGTTACACTGAAGCTTTCTTT	CASSIRQGGYTEAFF
TRBV6-1	TRBJ2-7	NA	once	12	TGTGCCAGCAGAGTGACTAGAGGCGAGCAGTACTTC	CASRVTRGEQYF
TRBV24-1	TRBJ2-5	NA	NA	16	TGTGCCACCAGTGAGGGGCAGGGCCTACTCCAAGAGACCCAGTACTTC	CATSEGQGLLQETQYF
TRBV27	TRBJ1-1	NA	many	15	TGTGCCAGCAGCACACCCTCCCGGGGGAACACTGAAGCTTTCTTT	CASSTPSRGNTEAFF
TRBV6-4	TRBJ2-2	NA	many	14	TGTGCCGGACGGCGACAGCCGAACACCGGGGAGCTGTTTTTT	CAGRRQPNTGELFF
TRBV18	TRBJ2-7	NA	NA	17	TGTGCCAGCTCAACTACCAGGGGAAAGGACAGTCTTAACGAGCAGTACTTC	CASSTTRGKDSLNEQYF
TRBV11-2	TRBJ2-2	NA	many	13	TGTGCCAGCAGAACGAGGGGTGGCGGGGAGCTGTTTTTT	CASRTRGGGELFF
TRBV6-5	TRBJ1-5	NA	many	22	TGTGCCAGCAGTTACCTCGGAATAGGGGTACGAACAGATCCGGGTAGCAATCAGCCCCAGCATTTT	CASSYLGIGVRTDPGSNQPQHF
TRBV6-8	TRBJ2-6	NA	many	15	TGTGCCAGCAGTTCCCCCTCGGCTGGGGCCAACGTCCTGACTTTC	CASSSPSAGANVLTF
TRBV11-2	TRBJ2-2	TRBD2	many	17	TGTGCCAGCAGCTTAGAGGTACTAGCGACCAACACCGGGGAGCTGTTTTTT	CASSLEVLATNTGELFF
TRBV7-9	TRBJ2-4	NA	NA	17	TGTGCCAGCAGCCCCCCTGACTTCTTGAATACCAAAAACATTCAGTACTTC	CASSPPDFLNTKNIQYF
TRBV18	TRBJ1-5	TRBD1	few	16	TGTGCCAGCTCACAACTGGGACAGGGGATCAATCAGCCCCAGCATTTT	CASSQLGQGINQPQHF
TRBV6-5	TRBJ1-6	NA	NA	14	TGTGCCAGCAGTTACACAGGGTATAATTCACCCCTCCACTTT	CASSYTGYNSPLHF
TRBV7-2	TRBJ2-2	NA	NA	14	TGTGCCAGCAGCTTAAGGCGGATGAGCGGGGAGCTGTTTTTT	CASSLRRMSGELFF
TRBV4-1	TRBJ1-2	NA	many	14	TGCGCCAGCAGCCAAGTTGCTACCCCAGGGAAGCACACCTTC	CASSQVATPGKHTF
TRBV28	TRBJ2-7	TRBD2	many	14	TGTGCCATCGCCTCCTTAGCGGGAGACTACGAGCAGTACTTC	CAIASLAGDYEQYF
TRBV15	TRBJ1-2	NA	NA	13	TGTGCCACCAGCAGATCAGGGGATCATGGCTACACCTTC	CATSRSGDHGYTF
TRBV20-1	TRBJ2-2	TRBD2	few	17	TGCAGTGCCCCCCGGAGTAGCGGGGGGACCAACACCGGGGAGCTGTTTTTT	CSAPRSSGGTNTGELFF
TRBV6-2/TRBV6-3	TRBJ1-6	NA	many	15	TGTGCCAGCACTCAAACGATAAGGTCAGCGACACCCCTCCACTTT	CASTQTIRSATPLHF
TRBV9	TRBJ2-4	NA	NA	14	TGTGCCAGCAGCGTATCTCCAGCCAAAAACATTCAGTACTTC	CASSVSPAKNIQYF
TRBV14	TRBJ2-5	TRBD2	many	16	TGTGCCAGCAGCCAAGGTCTAGCGGGGAGACAAGAGACCCAGTACTTC	CASSQGLAGRQETQYF
TRBV12-3/TRBV12-4	TRBJ2-5	TRBD2	many	12	TGTGCCAGCAGAACCTTTGGGGGGGGCCAGTACTTC	CASRTFGGGQYF
TRBV4-1	TRBJ1-2	NA	many	14	TGCGCCAGCAGCCCCGTCAGGCTGGGCTATGGCTACACCTTC	CASSPVRLGYGYTF
TRBV20-1	TRBJ2-7	NA	many	13	TGCAGTGCTAGACACCGGATTTCCTACGAGCAGTACTTC	CSARHRISYEQYF
TRBV11-2	TRBJ1-2	TRBD1	NA	14	TGTGCCAGCAGCTCTTGGACAGGGGGTTATGGCTACACCTTC	CASSSWTGGYGYTF